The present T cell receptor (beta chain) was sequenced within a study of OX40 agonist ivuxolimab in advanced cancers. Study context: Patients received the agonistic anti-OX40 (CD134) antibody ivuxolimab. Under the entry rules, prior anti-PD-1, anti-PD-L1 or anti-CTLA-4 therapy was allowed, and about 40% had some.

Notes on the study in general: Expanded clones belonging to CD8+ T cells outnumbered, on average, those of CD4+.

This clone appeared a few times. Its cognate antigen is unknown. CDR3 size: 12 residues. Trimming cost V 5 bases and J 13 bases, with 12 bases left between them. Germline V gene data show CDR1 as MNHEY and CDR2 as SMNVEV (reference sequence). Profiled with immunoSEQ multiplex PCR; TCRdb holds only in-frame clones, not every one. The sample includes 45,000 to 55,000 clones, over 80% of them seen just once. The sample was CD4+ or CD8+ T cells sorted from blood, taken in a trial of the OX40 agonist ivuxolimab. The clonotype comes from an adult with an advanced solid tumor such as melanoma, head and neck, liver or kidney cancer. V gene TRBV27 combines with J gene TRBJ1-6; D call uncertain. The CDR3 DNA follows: TGTGCCAGCAGTCACGACAAAACTCCCCTCCACTTT. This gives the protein CASSHDKTPLHF.